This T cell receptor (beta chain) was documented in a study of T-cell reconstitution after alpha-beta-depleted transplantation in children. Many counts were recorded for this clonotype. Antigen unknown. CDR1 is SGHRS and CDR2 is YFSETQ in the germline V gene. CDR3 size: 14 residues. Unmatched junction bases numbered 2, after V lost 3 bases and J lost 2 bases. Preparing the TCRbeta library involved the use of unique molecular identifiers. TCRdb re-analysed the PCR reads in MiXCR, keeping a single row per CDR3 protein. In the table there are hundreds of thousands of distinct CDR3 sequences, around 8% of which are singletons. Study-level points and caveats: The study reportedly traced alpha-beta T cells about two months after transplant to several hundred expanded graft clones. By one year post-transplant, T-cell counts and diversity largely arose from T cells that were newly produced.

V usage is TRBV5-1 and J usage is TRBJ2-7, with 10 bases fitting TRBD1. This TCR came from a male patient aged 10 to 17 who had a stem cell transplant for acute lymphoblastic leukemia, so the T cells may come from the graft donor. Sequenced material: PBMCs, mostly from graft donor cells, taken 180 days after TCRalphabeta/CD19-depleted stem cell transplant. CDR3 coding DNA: TGCGCCAGCAGCTGGGGACAGGGGACCTACGAGCAGTACTTC. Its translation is CASSWGQGTYEQYF.